These 6 T cell receptor beta chains share one sample of origin, sequenced in a study of blood T cell repertoires in COVID-19 (TCRdb year 2020). Libraries were prepared through the immunoSEQ multiplex PCR assay. Not all clones reach the TCRdb copy of this immuneACCESS table, which keeps in-frame sequences only. Checked studies attribute under half of the gap to unresolved V genes and leave the rest unexplained. The sample includes 60,000 to 95,000 clones, with about nine tenths observed a single time. Of the sample, around 6.7% falls within the top ten clones. The sequenced sample was peripheral blood. The source is a woman in her forties or fifties with acute or convalescent COVID-19.

The rearrangement joins TRBV2 to TRBJ1-2; weak D call: TRBD1 (5 bases). The CDR3 has 13 residues. V was shortened by 4 bases and J by 2 bases, with 8 bases between the two germline ends. The germline V gene encodes CDR1 SNHLY and CDR2 FYNNEI. CDR3 nucleotides: TGTGCCAGCAGTGCACAGGAGAACTATGGCTACACCTTC. Its translation is CASSAQENYGYTF.

The chain links TRBV7-3 to TRBJ2-3, with D unresolved. Germline V gene data show CDR1 as SGHTA and CDR2 as FQGTGA. This CDR3 is 13 amino acids long. V was pared by 1 base and J by 4 bases, with 6 bases between. The DNA of the CDR3 is TGTGCCAGCAGCTTAAGTCTTTCAGATACGCAGTATTTT. Amino acid sequence: CASSLSLSDTQYF. Full variable domain (remainder filled in from reference TRBV7-3 and TRBJ2-3): GAGVSQTPSNKVTEKGKYVELRCDPISGHTALYWYRQSLGQGPEFLIYFQGTGAADDSGLPNDRFFAVRPEGSVSTLKIQRTERGDSAVYLCASSLSLSDTQYFGPGTRLTVL.

This rearrangement joins TRBV5-6 to TRBJ1-1; D is ambiguous. The CDR3 sequence is 15 residues long. The germline CDR1 and CDR2 sequences are SGHDT and YYEEEE. Trimming stripped 0 bases from V and 3 bases from J, with 12 bases between. CDR3 nucleotide sequence: TGTGCCAGCAGCTTGGGGCCCGATCGGGACACTGAAGCTTTCTTT. Protein product: CASSLGPDRDTEAFF.

The V call is TRBV3-1 (or the pseudogene TRBV3-2), the J call TRBJ2-2; maybe TRBD1 (6 bases). Between the trimmed V and J ends, which lost 0 bases and 1 base, there was a span of 9 bases. Germline V CDR1 and CDR2: LGHDT, YNNKEL (reference sequence). The CDR3 length is 16 residues. CDR3 coding DNA: TGTGCCAGCAGCCAAGAATTACAGGGGAACACCGGGGAGCTGTTTTTT. It is translated as CASSQELQGNTGELFF.

V is TRBV7-9 and J is TRBJ2-5; D is possibly TRBD1 (5 bases). CDR1 and CDR2 from the germline V gene are SEHNR and FQNEAQ (reference sequence). V lost 5 bases, J lost 7 bases, and 17 bases lay in between. This CDR3 contains 14 residues. CDR3 loop: CASSAAGSLGTQYF. The DNA of the CDR3 is TGTGCCAGCAGCGCCGCAGGGTCCTTGGGGACCCAGTACTTC.

The rearrangement uses TRBV7-9 and TRBJ1-1, with TRBD1 as a possible D gene (6 bases). V was clipped by 5 bases and J by 0 bases, with 13 bases between them. CDR3 length equals 15 residues. Looked up from germline, CDR1 is SEHNR and CDR2 is FQNEAQ (reference sequence). CDR3 protein: CASSRSGGVNTEAFF. CDR3 DNA sequence: TGTGCCAGCAGCCGGAGCGGGGGCGTGAACACTGAAGCTTTCTTT.